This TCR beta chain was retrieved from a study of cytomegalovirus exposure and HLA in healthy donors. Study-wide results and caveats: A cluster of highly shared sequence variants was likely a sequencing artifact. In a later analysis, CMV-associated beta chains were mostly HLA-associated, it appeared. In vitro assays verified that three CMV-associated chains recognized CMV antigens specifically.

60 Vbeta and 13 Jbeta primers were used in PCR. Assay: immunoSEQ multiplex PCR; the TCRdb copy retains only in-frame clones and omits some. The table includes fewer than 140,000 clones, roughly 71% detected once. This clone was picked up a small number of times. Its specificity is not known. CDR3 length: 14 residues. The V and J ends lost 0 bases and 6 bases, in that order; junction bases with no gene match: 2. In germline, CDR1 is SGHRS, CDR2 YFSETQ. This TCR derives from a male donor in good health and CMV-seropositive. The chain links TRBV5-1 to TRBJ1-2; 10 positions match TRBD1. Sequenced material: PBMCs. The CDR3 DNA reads TGCGCCAGCAGCTTGGGCGGGACAGGGGATGGCTACACCTTC. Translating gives CASSLGGTGDGYTF.